The rows below give T cell receptor beta chains drawn from one sample of a study of blood T cell repertoires in COVID-19. Sequenced by immunoSEQ multiplex PCR; TCRdb stores in-frame clones only, minus some. The sample comprises 50,000 or so clones, 70% to 90% of which are singletons, and approximately 27% rests with the top ten. The sequenced sample was peripheral blood. The origin of the receptors is a human donor in a cohort sampled during active COVID-19. Each CDR3 is given with its conserved first and last residue. A D gene is named only where the DNA matches it firmly. Expanded clones are given a class, and other clones once, few, many or no size at all.

J	D	size	V	DNA	CDR3
TRBJ1-2	TRBD1	-	TRBV2	TGTGCCAGCAGACAGGGGGGGGACTATGGCTACACCTTC	CASRQGGDYGYTF
TRBJ2-3	-	-	TRBV15	TGTGCCACCAGCTCCAATACAGATACGCAGTATTTT	CATSSNTDTQYF
TRBJ2-2	TRBD1	-	TRBV18	TGTGCCAGCTCGCCTAGACCGGGACAGGGATCCGGGGAGCTGTTTTTT	CASSPRPGQGSGELFF
TRBJ2-7	-	few	TRBV3-1/TRBV3-2	TGTGCCAGCAGCCAAGTTGCGGGATACGAGCAGTACTTC	CASSQVAGYEQYF
TRBJ1-6	-	-	TRBV28	TGTGCCAGCACCTCAAGCGGTTCGGGCTATAATTCACCCCTCCACTTT	CASTSSGSGYNSPLHF
TRBJ2-3	-	-	TRBV10-1	TGCGCCAGCAGTGAGTCGTGGACATCGACAGATACGCAGTATTTT	CASSESWTSTDTQYF
TRBJ1-3	-	-	TRBV27	TGTGCCAGCAGCCCGGGGGACTCTGGAAACACCATATATTTT	CASSPGDSGNTIYF
TRBJ1-1	TRBD1	once	TRBV7-3	TGTGCCAGCAGCCCACAGGGGACTAACACTGAAGCTTTCTTT	CASSPQGTNTEAFF
TRBJ2-5	TRBD1	-	TRBV5-1	TGCGCCAGCGTAGCCGGGACAGGGCGTTCAGAGACCCAGTACTTC	CASVAGTGRSETQYF
TRBJ2-3	-	-	TRBV3-1/TRBV3-2	TGTGCCAGCAGCCACCTGACGAGGCTCACAGATACGCAGTATTTT	CASSHLTRLTDTQYF
TRBJ1-5	-	-	TRBV7-9	TGTGCCAGCAGCTTAGGGTCAGGGAACGATCAGCCCCAGCATTTT	CASSLGSGNDQPQHF
TRBJ2-7	TRBD2	-	TRBV5-4	TGTGCCAGCAGCTTGGGTGCTAGCGGGGGATCCTACGAGCAGTACTTC	CASSLGASGGSYEQYF
TRBJ1-4	-	-	TRBV15	TGTGCCACCAGCAGGGGGGCTTCTAATGAAAAACTGTTTTTT	CATSRGASNEKLFF
TRBJ1-2	-	-	TRBV2	TGTGCCAGCAGTGAAGCTTCCATTGGCTACACCTTC	CASSEASIGYTF
TRBJ2-5	TRBD1	few	TRBV27	TGTGCCAGCAGTCACAGGGGGCCGATGGATACCCAGTACTTC	CASSHRGPMDTQYF
TRBJ1-1	-	-	TRBV5-4	TGTGCCAGCAGCACGCAGGTTAATGCTGAAGCTTTCTTT	CASSTQVNAEAFF
TRBJ2-6	-	-	TRBV6-5	TGTGCCAGCAGTTACAAGGGGTACGGGGCCAACGTCCTGACTTTC	CASSYKGYGANVLTF
TRBJ2-3	TRBD1	-	TRBV14	TGTGCCAGCAGCCAAAGAATATCGGTTTGGGGGGACAGGGATACAGATACGCAGTATTTT	CASSQRISVWGDRDTDTQYF
TRBJ2-3	-	-	TRBV6-1	TGTGCCAGCAGTGACCTGGGATCAGGGATAGATACGCAGTATTTT	CASSDLGSGIDTQYF
TRBJ2-1	TRBD2	once	TRBV3-1/TRBV3-2	TGTGCCAGCAGCCGAACGGGACTAGCTCTGGCCTACGAGCAGTTCTTC	CASSRTGLALAYEQFF
TRBJ2-1	-	-	TRBV5-1	TGCGCCAGCAGTGTGGGCGGAGGGGTCAATGAGCAGTTCTTC	CASSVGGGVNEQFF
TRBJ2-3	TRBD2	-	TRBV27	TGTGCCAGCAGACCCGCCGGACTAGCGGGGGGACACACAGATACGCAGTATTTT	CASRPAGLAGGHTDTQYF
TRBJ2-5	TRBD1	-	TRBV18	TGTGCCAGCTCCCAAGGACAGGGAAGAGAGACCCAGTACTTC	CASSQGQGRETQYF
TRBJ2-3	TRBD2	-	TRBV6-4	TGTGCCAGCAGTGACGGACTAGCGGGAGAGGCAGATACGCAGTATTTT	CASSDGLAGEADTQYF
TRBJ2-7	TRBD2	-	TRBV6-6	TGTGCCAGCAAAACGGGGGGACCGCGAACCTACGAGCAGTACTTC	CASKTGGPRTYEQYF
TRBJ2-7	-	-	TRBV6-6	TGTGCCAGCAGTTCCTATTACGAGCAGTACTTC	CASSSYYEQYF
TRBJ2-7	TRBD1	-	TRBV28	TGTGCCAGCAGTGGAATGGGACAGGGGGTCGACGAGCAGTACTTC	CASSGMGQGVDEQYF
TRBJ2-2	TRBD1	-	TRBV27	TGTGCCAGCAGTAGAAACAGGGGCACCGGGGAGCTGTTTTTT	CASSRNRGTGELFF
TRBJ2-3	-	-	TRBV5-1	TGCGCCAGCAGCACAGGTACGGGAGATACGCAGTATTTT	CASSTGTGDTQYF
TRBJ1-5	TRBD1	-	TRBV19	TGTGCCAGTAGTATAGCACGGGACAGGGCCAGCAATCAGCCCCAGCATTTT	CASSIARDRASNQPQHF
TRBJ2-5	-	medium-sized	TRBV27	TGTGCCAGCAGTTTATCGGCCCCCCAGGAAGAGACCCAGTACTTC	CASSLSAPQEETQYF
TRBJ2-7	-	-	TRBV7-2	TGTGCCAGCAGCTTAGCGAGCGGGTCCCCCTACGAGCAGTACTTC	CASSLASGSPYEQYF
TRBJ1-1	-	-	TRBV19	TGTGCCAGTAGTATAGCCCTCTCTGAAGCTTTCTTT	CASSIALSEAFF
TRBJ2-1	TRBD1	-	TRBV19	TGTGCCAGTAGTTTCCGGACAGGAATCTCCTACAATGAGCAGTTCTTC	CASSFRTGISYNEQFF
TRBJ1-1	-	-	TRBV5-1	TGCGCCAGCAGCGACTTCCCGAACATGAACACTGAAGCTTTCTTT	CASSDFPNMNTEAFF
TRBJ2-7	-	-	TRBV7-9	TGTGCCAGCAGCTCTCAGGGGTACGAGCAGTACTTC	CASSSQGYEQYF
TRBJ2-3	-	-	TRBV2	TGTGCCAGCAGGACGACTAACACAGATACGCAGTATTTT	CASRTTNTDTQYF
TRBJ1-1	-	-	TRBV2	TGTGCCAGCAGTTTGGGGAGCTCGAACACTGAAGCTTTCTTT	CASSLGSSNTEAFF
TRBJ1-3	-	-	TRBV5-1	TGCGCCAGCAGCTTGACAGGAGTCTCTGGAAACACCATATATTTT	CASSLTGVSGNTIYF
TRBJ2-1	-	once	TRBV19	TGTGCCAGCGAGAGTACAGTTTCCACTGAGCAGTTCTTC	CASESTVSTEQFF
TRBJ2-2	TRBD1	-	TRBV27	TGTGCCAGCAGTTTAAAGGGGGCCTTTAGTACCGGGGAGCTGTTTTTT	CASSLKGAFSTGELFF
TRBJ2-2	-	-	TRBV4-1	TGCGCCAGCAGCCATACGCAGGGGCAGGGCGGGGAGCTGTTTTTT	CASSHTQGQGGELFF
TRBJ1-4	-	-	TRBV15	TGTGCCACCAGCAGAGGTCCCGGGGCAACTAATGAAAAACTGTTTTTT	CATSRGPGATNEKLFF
TRBJ2-3	-	once	TRBV2	TGTGCCAGCAGTGACAGACAGGTTACCACAGATACGCAGTATTTT	CASSDRQVTTDTQYF
TRBJ1-6	TRBD1	-	TRBV18	TGTGCCAGCTCCCCGGGACAGGGGAATTCACCCCTCCACTTT	CASSPGQGNSPLHF
TRBJ2-5	TRBD1	-	TRBV19	TGTGCCAGTAGTACACAGGGGGAAGCGTGGGAGACCCAGTACTTC	CASSTQGEAWETQYF